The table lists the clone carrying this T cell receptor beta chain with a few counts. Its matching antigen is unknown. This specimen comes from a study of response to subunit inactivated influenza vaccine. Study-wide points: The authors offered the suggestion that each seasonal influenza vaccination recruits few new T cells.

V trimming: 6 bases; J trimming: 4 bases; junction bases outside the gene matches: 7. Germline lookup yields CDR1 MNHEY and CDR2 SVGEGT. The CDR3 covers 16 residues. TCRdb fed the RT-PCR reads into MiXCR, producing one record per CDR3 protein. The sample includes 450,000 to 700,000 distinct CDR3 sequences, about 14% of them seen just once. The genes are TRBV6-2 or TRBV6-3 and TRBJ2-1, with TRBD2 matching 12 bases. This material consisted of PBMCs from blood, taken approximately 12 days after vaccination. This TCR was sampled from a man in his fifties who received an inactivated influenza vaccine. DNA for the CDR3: TGTGCCAGCAGCCCTAGCGGGGGGGCAAGGTACAATGAGCAGTTCTTC. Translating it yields CASSPSGGARYNEQFF.